This T cell receptor (beta chain) was obtained from a study of CD8+ T cells in alopecia areata. The overall study: Each day, treated patients took oral tofacitinib twice, at 5 to 10 mg per dose.

The length of the CDR3 is 14 residues. V was pared by 4 bases and J by 3 bases, with 2 bases of the junction left unmatched. Germline lookup yields CDR1 LGHNA and CDR2 YSLEER. Overall study findings and caveats: Uncertain still, given a single nonresponder, is whether baseline CD8+ expansion links to response. In patients, TCRs were shared less clearly than in mice, and HLA may possibly be involved.

Investigators isolated RNA and reverse transcribed it into cDNA to act as the sequencing template. TCRdb's table, derived via immunoSEQ multiplex PCR, lists solely in-frame clones and lacks some. The sample has just over 150,000 clones, 65% seen once. Treatment defined: oral pan-JAK inhibitor, 5-10 mg twice daily. Sorting of PBMCs yielded the CD4+ and CD8+ T cells. A word on this clone: Its antigen is as yet unknown.

The sequence was obtained from a human donor with alopecia areata. The chain is built from TRBV4-3 and TRBJ1-2; 10 nucleotides agree with TRBD1. The source material was CD4+ T cells sorted from blood, sampled at week 4, from a patient treated with tofacitinib. CDR3 DNA: TGCGCCAGCAGCCCGGGGACAGGGGACTATGGCTACACCTTC. Its protein product is CASSPGTGDYGYTF.